The clone carrying this T cell receptor (beta chain) was counted once. This sample was included in a study of blood T cell repertoires in COVID-19. Turning to the study itself: Sites across the United States, Italy and Spain contributed samples from acute and convalescent COVID-19. T cells, B-cell-depleted T cells, or PBMCs provided the cDNA or gDNA that served as material.

Germline CDR1 MDHEN, CDR2 SYDVKM. The CDR3 loop spans 12 amino acids. Trimming took 6 bases from V and 4 from J; bases not matched to a gene: 2. Authors' analysis steps: Estimation of nucleated cell counts relied on the amplification of reference gene primers. Profiling relied on immunoSEQ multiplex PCR, and the TCRdb table lists in-frame clones only, not all of them. Clone size and the V and J calls come from that table; the DNA yielded D and trimming. The repertoire consists of about 310,000 clones, with 85% occurring once and the leading ten covering 1.9%. Participant age was roughly 18 to 100 years, and participants resided in about two dozen US areas.

Sequencing was carried out using PBMCs or T cells enriched from blood (not recorded which). The source of this sequence is a woman aged 30 to 39 who had been exposed to COVID-19. The chain is built from TRBV28 and TRBJ1-1; 7 bases agree with TRBD1. The CDR3 DNA sequence: TGTGCCAGCAGGGCAGGGGGCACTGAAGCTTTCTTT. Its translation is CASRAGGTEAFF.